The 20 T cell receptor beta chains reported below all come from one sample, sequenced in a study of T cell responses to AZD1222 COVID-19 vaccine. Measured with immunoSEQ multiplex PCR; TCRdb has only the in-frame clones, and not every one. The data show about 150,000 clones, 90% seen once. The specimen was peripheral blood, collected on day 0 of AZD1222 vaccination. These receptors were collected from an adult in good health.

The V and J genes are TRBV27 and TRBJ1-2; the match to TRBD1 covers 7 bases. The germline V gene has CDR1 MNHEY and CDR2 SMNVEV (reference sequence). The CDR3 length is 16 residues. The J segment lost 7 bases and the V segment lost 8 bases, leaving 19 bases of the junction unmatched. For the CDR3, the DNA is TGTGCCAGCTCATCCGGGTGGGGTCAGGGGGGGGCTGGCTACACCTTC. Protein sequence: CASSSGWGQGGAGYTF.

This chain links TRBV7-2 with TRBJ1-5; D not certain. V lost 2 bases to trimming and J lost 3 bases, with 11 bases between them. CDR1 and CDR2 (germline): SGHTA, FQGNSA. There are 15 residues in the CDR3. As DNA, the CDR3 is TGTGCCAGCAGCTTACTCCAGGACCTCAATCAGCCCCAGCATTTT. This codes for CASSLLQDLNQPQHF. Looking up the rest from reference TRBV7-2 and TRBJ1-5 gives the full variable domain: GAGVSQSPSNKVTEKGKDVELRCDPISGHTALYWYRQSLGQGLEFLIYFQGNSAPDKSGLPSDRFSAERTGGSVSTLTIQRTQQEDSAVYLCASSLLQDLNQPQHFGDGTRLSIL.

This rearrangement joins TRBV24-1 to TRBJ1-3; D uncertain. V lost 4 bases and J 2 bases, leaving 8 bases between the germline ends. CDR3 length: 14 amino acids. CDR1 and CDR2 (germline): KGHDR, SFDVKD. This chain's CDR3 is CATSDSLAGNTIYF. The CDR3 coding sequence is TGTGCCACCAGTGACTCCCTCGCTGGAAACACCATATATTTT.

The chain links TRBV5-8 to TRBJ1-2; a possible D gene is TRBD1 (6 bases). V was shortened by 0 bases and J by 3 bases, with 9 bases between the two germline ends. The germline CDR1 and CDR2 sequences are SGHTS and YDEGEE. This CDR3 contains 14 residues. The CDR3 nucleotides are TGTGCCAGCAGCTTGGCAGGGGCTTACTATGGCTACACCTTC. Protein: CASSLAGAYYGYTF.

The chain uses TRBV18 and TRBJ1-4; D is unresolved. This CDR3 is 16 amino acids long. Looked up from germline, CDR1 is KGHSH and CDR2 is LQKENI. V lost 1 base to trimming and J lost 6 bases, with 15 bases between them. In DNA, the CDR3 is TGTGCCAGCTCACCACTCAAAGGCCTGGACGATGAAAAACTGTTTTTT. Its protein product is CASSPLKGLDDEKLFF.

DNA for the CDR3: TGTGCCAGCAGCCTGTCAATAGAGGGTGAGCAGTTCTTC. Amino acids: CASSLSIEGEQFF. J is TRBJ2-1 and V is TRBV6-4; D is perhaps TRBD2 (5 bases). Germline-derived CDR1 and CDR2 are MRHNA and SNTAGT. CDR3 length equals 13 residues. V shed 6 bases and J shed 9 bases, with 15 bases lying between them.

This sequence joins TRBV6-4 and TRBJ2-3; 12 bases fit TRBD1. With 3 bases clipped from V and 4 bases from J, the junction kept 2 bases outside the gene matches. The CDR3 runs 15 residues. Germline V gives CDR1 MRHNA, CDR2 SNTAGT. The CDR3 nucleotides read TGTGCCAGCAGTGAGGGGACAGGGGGCGCAGATACGCAGTATTTT. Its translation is CASSEGTGGADTQYF.

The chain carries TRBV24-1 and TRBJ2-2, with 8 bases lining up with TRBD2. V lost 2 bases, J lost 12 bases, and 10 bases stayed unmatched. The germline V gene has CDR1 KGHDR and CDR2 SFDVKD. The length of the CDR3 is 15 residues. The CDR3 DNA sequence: TGTGCCACCAGTGATTCCAAGCGGGAGTTAGAGAAGCTGTTTTTT. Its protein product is CATSDSKRELEKLFF.

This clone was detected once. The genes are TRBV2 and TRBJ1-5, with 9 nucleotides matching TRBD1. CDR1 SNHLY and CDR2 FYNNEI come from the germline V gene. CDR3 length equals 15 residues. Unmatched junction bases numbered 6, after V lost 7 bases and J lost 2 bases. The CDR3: CASTTDRGRNQPQHF. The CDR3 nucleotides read TGTGCCAGCACTACGGACAGGGGACGCAATCAGCCCCAGCATTTT.

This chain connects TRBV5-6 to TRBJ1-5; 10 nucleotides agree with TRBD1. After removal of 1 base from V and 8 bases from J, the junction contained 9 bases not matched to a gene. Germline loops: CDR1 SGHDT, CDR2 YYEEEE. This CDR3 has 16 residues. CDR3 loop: CASSLRGQGKSKPQHF. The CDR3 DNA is TGTGCCAGCAGCTTGAGGGGACAGGGGAAAAGTAAGCCCCAGCATTTT.

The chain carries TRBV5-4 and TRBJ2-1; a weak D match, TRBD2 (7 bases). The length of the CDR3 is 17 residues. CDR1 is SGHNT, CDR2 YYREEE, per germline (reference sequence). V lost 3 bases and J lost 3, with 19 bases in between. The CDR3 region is CASSYPGGRALYNEQFF. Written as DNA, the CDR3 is TGTGCCAGCAGCTATCCCGGGGGGCGCGCCCTCTACAATGAGCAGTTCTTC.

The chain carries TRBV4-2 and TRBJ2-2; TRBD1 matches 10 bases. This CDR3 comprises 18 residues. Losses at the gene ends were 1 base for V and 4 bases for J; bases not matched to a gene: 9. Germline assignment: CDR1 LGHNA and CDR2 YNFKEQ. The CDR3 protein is CASSQAVGQGGSTGELFF. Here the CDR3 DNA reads TGTGCCAGCAGCCAAGCCGTCGGACAGGGGGGAAGCACCGGGGAGCTGTTTTTT.

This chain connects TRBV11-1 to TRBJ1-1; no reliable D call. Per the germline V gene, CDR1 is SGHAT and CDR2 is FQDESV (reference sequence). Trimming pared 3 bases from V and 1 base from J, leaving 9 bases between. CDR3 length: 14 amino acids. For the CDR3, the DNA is TGTGCCAGCAGCTTCCCCCACCAGAACACTGAAGCTTTCTTT. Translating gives CASSFPHQNTEAFF.

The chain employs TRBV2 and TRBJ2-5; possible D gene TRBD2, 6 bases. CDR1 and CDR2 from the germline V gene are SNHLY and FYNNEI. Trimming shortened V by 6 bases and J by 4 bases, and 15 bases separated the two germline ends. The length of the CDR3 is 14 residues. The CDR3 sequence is CASSPAEGGETQYF. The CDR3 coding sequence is TGTGCCAGCAGCCCAGCCGAGGGAGGAGAGACCCAGTACTTC. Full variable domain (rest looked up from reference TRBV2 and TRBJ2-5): EPEVTQTPSHQVTQMGQEVILRCVPISNHLYFYWYRQILGQKVEFLVSFYNNEISEKSEIFDDQFSVERPDGSNFTLKIRSTKLEDSAMYFCASSPAEGGETQYFGPGTRLLVL.

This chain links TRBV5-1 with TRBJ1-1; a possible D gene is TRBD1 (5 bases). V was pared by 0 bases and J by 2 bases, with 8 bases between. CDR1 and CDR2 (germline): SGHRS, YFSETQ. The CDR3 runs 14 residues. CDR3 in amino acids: CASSLDQGNTEAFF. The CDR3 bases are TGCGCCAGCAGCTTGGACCAGGGTAACACTGAAGCTTTCTTT.

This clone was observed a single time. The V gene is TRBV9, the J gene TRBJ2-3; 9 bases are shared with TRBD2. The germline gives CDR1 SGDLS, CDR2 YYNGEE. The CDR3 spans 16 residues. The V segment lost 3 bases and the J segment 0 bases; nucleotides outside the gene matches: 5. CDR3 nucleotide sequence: TGTGCCAGCAGCGAGACTAGCGGAGCGAGCACAGATACGCAGTATTTT. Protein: CASSETSGASTDTQYF.

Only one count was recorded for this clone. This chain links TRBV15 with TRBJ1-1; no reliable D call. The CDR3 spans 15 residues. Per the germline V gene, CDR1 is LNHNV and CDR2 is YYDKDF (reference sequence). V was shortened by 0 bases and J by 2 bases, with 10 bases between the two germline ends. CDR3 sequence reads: CATSRDLQLNTEAFF. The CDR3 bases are TGTGCCACCAGCAGAGATTTACAGTTAAACACTGAAGCTTTCTTT.

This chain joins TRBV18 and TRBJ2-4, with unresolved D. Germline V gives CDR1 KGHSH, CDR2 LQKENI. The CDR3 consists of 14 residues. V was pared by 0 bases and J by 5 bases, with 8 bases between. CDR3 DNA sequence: TGTGCCAGCTCACCACCGGTTCCCGAAAACATTCAGTACTTC. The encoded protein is CASSPPVPENIQYF. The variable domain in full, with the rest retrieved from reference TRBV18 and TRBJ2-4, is NAGVMQNPRHLVRRRGQEARLRCSPMKGHSHVYWYRQLPEEGLKFMVYLQKENIIDESGMPKERFSAEFPKEGPSILRIQQVVRGDSAAYFCASSPPVPENIQYFGAGTRLSVL.

The CDR3 DNA reads as TGTGCCAGCAGCCAGGCAGGTTACAATGAGCAGTTCTTC. It encodes CASSQAGYNEQFF. The chain carries TRBV4-2 and TRBJ2-1, with unresolved D. Trimming shortened V by 3 bases and J by 4 bases, and 7 bases separated the two germline ends. Germline V gene lookup returns CDR1 LGHNA and CDR2 YNFKEQ. The CDR3 runs 13 residues.

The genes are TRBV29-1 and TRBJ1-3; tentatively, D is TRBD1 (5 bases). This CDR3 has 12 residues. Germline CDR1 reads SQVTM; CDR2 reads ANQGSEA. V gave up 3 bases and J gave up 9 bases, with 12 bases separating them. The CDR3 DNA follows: TGCAGCGTTGAGGGCCCCGGGGGCACCATATATTTT. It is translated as CSVEGPGGTIYF.